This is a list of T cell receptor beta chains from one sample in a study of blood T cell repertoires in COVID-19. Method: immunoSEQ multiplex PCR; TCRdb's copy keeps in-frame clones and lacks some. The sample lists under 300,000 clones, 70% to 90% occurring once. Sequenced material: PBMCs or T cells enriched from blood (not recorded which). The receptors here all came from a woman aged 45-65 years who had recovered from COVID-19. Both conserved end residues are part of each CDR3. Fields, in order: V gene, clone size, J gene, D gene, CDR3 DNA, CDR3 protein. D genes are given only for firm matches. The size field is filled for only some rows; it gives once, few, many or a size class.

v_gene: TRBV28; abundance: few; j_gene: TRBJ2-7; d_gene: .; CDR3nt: TGTGCCAGCATTGGTAGCGCTACCTACGAGCAGTACTTC; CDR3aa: CASIGSATYEQYF
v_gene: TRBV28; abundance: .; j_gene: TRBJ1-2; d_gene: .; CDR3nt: TGTGCCAGCATTCAGGGGAAGGATGGCTACACCTTC; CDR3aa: CASIQGKDGYTF
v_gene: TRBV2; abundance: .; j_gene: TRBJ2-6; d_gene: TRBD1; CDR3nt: TGTGCCAGCAGCGGGGACAGGGTTAGCTCTGGGGCCAACGTCCTGACTTTC; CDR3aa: CASSGDRVSSGANVLTF
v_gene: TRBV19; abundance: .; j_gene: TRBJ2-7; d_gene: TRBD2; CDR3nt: TGTGCCAGTAAGGAGCTGGCGGGGGCCTACGAGCAGTACTTC; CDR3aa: CASKELAGAYEQYF
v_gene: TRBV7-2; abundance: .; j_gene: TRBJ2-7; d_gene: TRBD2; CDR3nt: TGTGCCAGCAGCAAGACTAGCGGGGGATACTACGAGCAGTACTTC; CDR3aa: CASSKTSGGYYEQYF
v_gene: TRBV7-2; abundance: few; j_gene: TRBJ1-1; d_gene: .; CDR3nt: TGTGCCAGCAGCTTTTCTGGACAGTGGAACACTGAAGCTTTCTTT; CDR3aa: CASSFSGQWNTEAFF
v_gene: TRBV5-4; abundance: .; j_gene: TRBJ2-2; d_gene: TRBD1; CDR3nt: TGTGCCAGCAGCTTGAAGGGACAGGGGGTCACCGGGGAGCTGTTTTTT; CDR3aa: CASSLKGQGVTGELFF
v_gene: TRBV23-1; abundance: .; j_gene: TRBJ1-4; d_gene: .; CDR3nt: TGCGCCAGCAGTCAAAAGGGCAGGGTCTATCCAACTAATGAAAAACTGTTTTTT; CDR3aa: CASSQKGRVYPTNEKLFF
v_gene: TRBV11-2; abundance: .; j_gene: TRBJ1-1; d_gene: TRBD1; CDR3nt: TGTGCCAGCAGCTCTACCGGGACAGGGGTTGGGGGGAACACTGAAGCTTTCTTT; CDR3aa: CASSSTGTGVGGNTEAFF
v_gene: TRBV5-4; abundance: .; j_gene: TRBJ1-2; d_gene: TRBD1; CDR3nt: TGTGCCAGCAGCTTGGAAAGACAGGGAGATCGCTACACCTTC; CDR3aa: CASSLERQGDRYTF
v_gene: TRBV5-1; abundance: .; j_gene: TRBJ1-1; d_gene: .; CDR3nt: TGCGCCAGCAGCTCACAGGGAAGCACTGAAGCTTTCTTT; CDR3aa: CASSSQGSTEAFF
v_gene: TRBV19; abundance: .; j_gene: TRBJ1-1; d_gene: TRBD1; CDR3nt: TGTGCCAGTAGTAAGACGGGACAGATGAACACTGAAGCTTTCTTT; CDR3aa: CASSKTGQMNTEAFF
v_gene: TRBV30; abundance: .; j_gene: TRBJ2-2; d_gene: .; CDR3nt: TGTGCCCGCCTTTCGGGGGACCTAACGAACACCGGGGAGCTGTTTTTT; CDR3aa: CARLSGDLTNTGELFF
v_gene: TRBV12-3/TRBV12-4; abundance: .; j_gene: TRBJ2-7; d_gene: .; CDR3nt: TGTGCCAGCAGTTTCGGTTTTCACGAGCAGTACTTC; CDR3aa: CASSFGFHEQYF
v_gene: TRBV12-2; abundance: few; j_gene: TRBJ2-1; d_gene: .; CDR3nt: TGTGCAAGTCGCTTAGATTTCCGCAGCGGGAGAACCGAGGGGAATGAGCAGTTCTTC; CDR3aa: CASRLDFRSGRTEGNEQFF
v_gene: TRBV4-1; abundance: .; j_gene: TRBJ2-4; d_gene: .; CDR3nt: TGCGCCAGCAGCTTACCGACAGACCAGGGCATTCAGTACTTC; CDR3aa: CASSLPTDQGIQYF
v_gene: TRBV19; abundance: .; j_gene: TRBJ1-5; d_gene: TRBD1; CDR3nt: TGTGCCACAGGACAGGCGGATAGCAATCAGCTCCAGCATTTT; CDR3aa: CATGQADSNQLQHF
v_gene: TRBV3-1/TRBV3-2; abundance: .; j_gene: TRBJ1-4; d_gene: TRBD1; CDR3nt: TGTGCCAGCAGCCGCTGCAACCACAGGAGGGGGCTTCATGAAAAACTGTTTTTT; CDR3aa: CASSRCNHRRGLHEKLFF
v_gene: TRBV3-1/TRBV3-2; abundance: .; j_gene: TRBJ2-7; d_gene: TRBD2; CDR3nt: TGTGCCAGCAGCCAAGGGACTAGCGGGGCGGAGCAGTACTTC; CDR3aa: CASSQGTSGAEQYF
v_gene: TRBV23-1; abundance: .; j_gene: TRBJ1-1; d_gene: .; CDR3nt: TGCGCCAGCAGTCAGAGAGCGGTGAACACTGAAGCTTTCTTT; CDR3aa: CASSQRAVNTEAFF
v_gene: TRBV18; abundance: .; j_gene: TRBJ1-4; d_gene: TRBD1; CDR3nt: TGTGCCAGCTCACGTGACAGGGGGCGCGTGGGGGTTCCTGAAAAACTGTTTTTT; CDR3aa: CASSRDRGRVGVPEKLFF
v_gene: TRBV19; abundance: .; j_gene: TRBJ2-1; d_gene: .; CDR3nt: TGTGCCAGTAGTTCGGGGGTGAGCTCCTACAATGAGCAGTTCTTC; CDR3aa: CASSSGVSSYNEQFF
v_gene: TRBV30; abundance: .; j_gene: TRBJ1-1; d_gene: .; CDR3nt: TGTGCCTGGAGTTTTCTCGGGATGCTGAACACTGAAGCTTTCTTT; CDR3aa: CAWSFLGMLNTEAFF
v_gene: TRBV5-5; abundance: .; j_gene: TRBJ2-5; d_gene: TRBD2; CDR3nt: TGTGCCAGCAGCTTCACGCGTTTGACTAGCCTCCAAGAGACCCAGTACTTC; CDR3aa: CASSFTRLTSLQETQYF
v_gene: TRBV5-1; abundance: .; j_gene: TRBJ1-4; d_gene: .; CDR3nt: TGCGCCAGCAGCTCCGGGACTACAACTAATGAAAAACTGTTTTTT; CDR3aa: CASSSGTTTNEKLFF
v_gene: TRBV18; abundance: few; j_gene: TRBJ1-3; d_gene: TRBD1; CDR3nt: TGTGCCAGCTCATCAAAGTACCCAGGACAGGTCGAAGTGTCAAACACCATATATTTT; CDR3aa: CASSSKYPGQVEVSNTIYF
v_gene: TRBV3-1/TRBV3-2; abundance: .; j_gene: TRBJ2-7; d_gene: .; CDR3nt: TGTGCCAGCAGCCAAGATCGGGGGAGGAGATCCTACGAGCAGTACTTC; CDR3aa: CASSQDRGRRSYEQYF
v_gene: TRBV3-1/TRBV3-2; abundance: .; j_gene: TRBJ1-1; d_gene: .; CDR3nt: TGTGCCAGCAGCCAAGGAAGGGGACTTATGAACACTGAAGCTTTCTTT; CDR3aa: CASSQGRGLMNTEAFF
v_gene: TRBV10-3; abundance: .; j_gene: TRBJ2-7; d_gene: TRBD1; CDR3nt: TGTGCCATCAGCAATCAGGGGGCAAGTTTCTATTACGAGCAGTACTTC; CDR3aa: CAISNQGASFYYEQYF
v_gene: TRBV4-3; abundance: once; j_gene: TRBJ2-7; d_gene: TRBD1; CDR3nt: TGCGCCAGCAGCCACGCTCCGGGACAGGGGACCTACGAGCAGTACTTC; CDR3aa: CASSHAPGQGTYEQYF
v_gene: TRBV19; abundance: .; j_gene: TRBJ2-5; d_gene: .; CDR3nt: TGTGCCAGTAGTGTGACTAGTTTCGAGACCCAGTACTTC; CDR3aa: CASSVTSFETQYF
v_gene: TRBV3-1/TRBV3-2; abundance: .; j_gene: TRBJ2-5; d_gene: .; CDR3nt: TGTGCCAGCAGCCATTCTAGCTTCCCAGAGACCCAGTACTTC; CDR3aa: CASSHSSFPETQYF
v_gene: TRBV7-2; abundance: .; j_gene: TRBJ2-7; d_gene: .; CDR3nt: TGTGCCAGCAGCTTTTCAGGGGTTAGGTACGAGCAGTACTTC; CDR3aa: CASSFSGVRYEQYF
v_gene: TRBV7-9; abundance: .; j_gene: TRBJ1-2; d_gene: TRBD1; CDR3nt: TGTGCCAGCAGCTTTGGACAGGGGAATGGCTACACCTTC; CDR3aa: CASSFGQGNGYTF
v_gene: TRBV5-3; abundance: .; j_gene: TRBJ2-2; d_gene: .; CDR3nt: TGTGCCAGAAGCTTGGAGGGGCGCGGCGCGAACACCGGGGAGCTGTTTTTT; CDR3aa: CARSLEGRGANTGELFF
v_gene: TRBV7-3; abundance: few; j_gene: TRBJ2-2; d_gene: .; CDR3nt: TGTGCCAGCAGCGTGAGTGCCGGGGAGCTGTTTTTT; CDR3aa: CASSVSAGELFF
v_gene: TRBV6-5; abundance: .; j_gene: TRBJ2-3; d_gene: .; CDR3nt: TGTGCCAGCAGTTACTCCGGGACTCAATTTACAGATACGCAGTATTTT; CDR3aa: CASSYSGTQFTDTQYF
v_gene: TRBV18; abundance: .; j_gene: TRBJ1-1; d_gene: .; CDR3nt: TGTGCCAGCTCACTGACAGTAAACACTGAAGCTTTCTTT; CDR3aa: CASSLTVNTEAFF
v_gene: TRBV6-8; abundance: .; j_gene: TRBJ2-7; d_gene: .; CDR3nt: TGTGCCAGCAGTTATTCAAATTGGACAGAGCAGTACTTC; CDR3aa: CASSYSNWTEQYF
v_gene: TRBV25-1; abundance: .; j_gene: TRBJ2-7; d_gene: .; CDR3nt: TGTGCCAGCAGTGGGGTAGGAGGATTATCCTACGAGCAGTACTTC; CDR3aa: CASSGVGGLSYEQYF
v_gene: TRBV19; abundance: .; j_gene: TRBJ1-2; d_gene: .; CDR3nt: TGTGCCAGTAGTAAAGAGACAGAGGCTAACTATGGCTACACCTTC; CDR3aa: CASSKETEANYGYTF
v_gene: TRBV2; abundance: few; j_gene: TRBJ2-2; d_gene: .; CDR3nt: TGTGCCAGCAGTGAACGGGGTAGAAACCGGGAGCTGTTTTTT; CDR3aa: CASSERGRNRELFF
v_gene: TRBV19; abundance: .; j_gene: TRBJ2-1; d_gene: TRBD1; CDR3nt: TGTGCCAGTAGTATATTCGCCGGGACAGGGGGCAATGAGCAGTTCTTC; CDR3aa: CASSIFAGTGGNEQFF
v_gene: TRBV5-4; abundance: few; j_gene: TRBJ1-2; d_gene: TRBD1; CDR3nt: TGTGCCAGCAGCTATCTGTCAGGGGGCTCTGGCTACACCTTC; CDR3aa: CASSYLSGGSGYTF
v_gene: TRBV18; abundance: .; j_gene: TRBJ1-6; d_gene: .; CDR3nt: TGTGCCAGCTCTCTTAGCTCCTATAATTCACCCCTCCACTTT; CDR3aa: CASSLSSYNSPLHF
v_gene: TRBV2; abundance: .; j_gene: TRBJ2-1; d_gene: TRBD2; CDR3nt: TGTGCCAGCAGTGATCTGACGGGAGGGAGCTCCTACAATGAGCAGTTCTTC; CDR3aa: CASSDLTGGSSYNEQFF
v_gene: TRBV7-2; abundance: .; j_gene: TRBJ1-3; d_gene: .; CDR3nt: TGTGCCAGCAGCTTCTGGACAGATTCTTCTGGAAACACCATATATTTT; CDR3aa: CASSFWTDSSGNTIYF
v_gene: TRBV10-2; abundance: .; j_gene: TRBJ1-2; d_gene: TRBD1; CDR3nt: TGCGCCAGCATGGACAGGGGGTCTGGCTACACCTTC; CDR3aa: CASMDRGSGYTF
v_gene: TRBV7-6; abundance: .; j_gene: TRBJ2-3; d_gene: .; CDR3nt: TGTGCCAGCGCGAAGGGACTGGGCACAGATACGCAGTATTTT; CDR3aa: CASAKGLGTDTQYF
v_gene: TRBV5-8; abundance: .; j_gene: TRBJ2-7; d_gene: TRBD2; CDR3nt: TGTGCCAGCAGCTTTTTACTAGCGGGCTACGAGCAGTACTTC; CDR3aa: CASSFLLAGYEQYF
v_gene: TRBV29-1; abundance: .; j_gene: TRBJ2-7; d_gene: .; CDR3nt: TGCAGCGTTGAAGATCAGGGAGAGCAGTACTTC; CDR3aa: CSVEDQGEQYF